These T cell receptor beta chains were read from a single sample in a study of read filtering for tumor transcriptome and immune sequencing. MiXCR was run by TCRdb on the reads, yielding one entry per CDR3 protein. The sample carries 48,000 or so distinct CDR3 sequences, less than 20% recorded once. The sample comprised a population of CD138-negative cells sorted from bone marrow. The receptors derive from a donor over 35 with multiple myeloma. CDR3s include the opening cysteine and the closing phenylalanine or tryptophan. A D gene is named only where the DNA matches it firmly. Part of the rows lack a size; the others show once, few, many or a class for expanded clones.

clone size	J gene	V gene	D gene	CDR3 protein
many	TRBJ2-3	TRBV29-1	TRBD2	CSVEGGGKAPTDTQYF
many	TRBJ1-6	TRBV20-1	-	CSARFGSDRNNSPLHF
few	TRBJ1-5	TRBV24-1	-	CATSDFGEGQPQHF
-	TRBJ2-5	TRBV28	-	CASSPTAGGKETQYF
many	TRBJ1-1	TRBV12-3/TRBV12-4	-	CASSFSAAMNTEAFF
many	TRBJ2-1	TRBV7-6	TRBD2	CASKLAPTNLYNEQFF
medium-sized	TRBJ2-7	TRBV30	-	CAWREAYEQYF
medium-sized	TRBJ2-1	TRBV20-1	-	CSARGGDEGQFF
many	TRBJ2-5	TRBV5-1	-	CASSLGPSQRETQYF
many	TRBJ2-5	TRBV7-3	TRBD1	CASSPKDRRKTQYF
-	TRBJ2-3	TRBV6-1	-	CASSDGTDTQYF
medium-sized	TRBJ2-1	TRBV15	-	CATSTEMEGRYNEQFF
many	TRBJ2-3	TRBV12-3/TRBV12-4	-	CASSFSGAADTQYF
many	TRBJ2-7	TRBV29-1	TRBD1	CSVSAWTGNEQYF
once	TRBJ2-6	TRBV11-2	-	CASGLVKLASGSGAHVLTF
-	TRBJ1-1	TRBV4-3	-	CASSQDLGPSTEALF
many	TRBJ1-5	TRBV6-5	-	CASRMDSNQPQHF
few	TRBJ2-5	TRBV19	-	CASSKGNQETQYF
many	TRBJ1-4	TRBV5-1	-	CASSQQGEREKLFF
many	TRBJ1-1	TRBV4-3	-	CASGRGDTEAFF
many	TRBJ2-5	TRBV5-1	TRBD1	CASSSPGGEETQYF
-	TRBJ1-1	TRBV28	TRBD1	CAITGGERNTEAFF
-	TRBJ2-3	TRBV3-1	TRBD1	CASSQGARLVVDTQYF
few	TRBJ2-5	TRBV3-1	TRBD2	CASSHWTSGYQETQYF
many	TRBJ1-1	TRBV11-2	-	CASSWDILRTEAFF
many	TRBJ1-2	TRBV5-1	-	CASSSGQPYGYTF
many	TRBJ2-7	TRBV7-8	-	CASSPAASSSYEQYF
many	TRBJ2-3	TRBV10-3	TRBD2	CAISETSGTPLDTQYF
many	TRBJ1-2	TRBV6-6	-	CASALDQTPSHGYTF
many	TRBJ2-7	TRBV5-1	-	CASSLKQQYEQYF
many	TRBJ2-3	TRBV20-1	TRBD2	CSARTSGPAGDTQYF
many	TRBJ2-1	TRBV6-2/TRBV6-3	-	CASSHGYNEQFF
many	TRBJ2-7	TRBV7-2	-	CASSLVVTGMNSYEQYF
many	TRBJ2-3	TRBV7-6	-	CASSSVDTQYF
many	TRBJ2-1	TRBV19	TRBD2	CASRGLAGVGEQFF
many	TRBJ2-5	TRBV12-3/TRBV12-4	TRBD2	CASSSDSGSGETQYF
many	TRBJ2-2	TRBV28	-	CASSPPARTTGELFF
many	TRBJ2-1	TRBV12-3/TRBV12-4	-	CASSLSSEQFF
many	TRBJ2-5	TRBV5-1	-	CASSLETETQYF
-	TRBJ2-3	TRBV5-1	-	CASSAGDGTSTDTQYF
few	TRBJ2-2	TRBV7-9	-	CASSLGGSTGELFF
many	TRBJ2-3	TRBV4-2	TRBD2	CASSQEGFRTRADTQYF
medium-sized	TRBJ2-1	TRBV2	-	CASSGPARTTDEQFF
many	TRBJ2-5	TRBV20-1	-	CSARFQLMGETQYF
many	TRBJ2-1	TRBV28	TRBD1	CASLDRVNEQFF
-	TRBJ2-1	TRBV6-2/TRBV6-3	-	CASSYARRLNEQFF
many	TRBJ2-5	TRBV20-1	TRBD2	CSASGRLRETQYF
many	TRBJ1-2	TRBV4-3	-	CASSQDKGGYTF
few	TRBJ2-5	TRBV10-3	-	CAISESLKETQYF
many	TRBJ2-5	TRBV25-1	-	CASSEPGRETQYF
-	TRBJ1-2	TRBV6-2/TRBV6-3	-	CASSYETAYGYTF
many	TRBJ2-1	TRBV5-1	-	CASSLAPRAPGNEQFF
many	TRBJ2-1	TRBV20-1	TRBD2	CSASSPKGLAGEVEQFF
-	TRBJ2-5	TRBV5-1	-	CASSFLGETQYF
-	TRBJ2-1	TRBV5-1	TRBD2	CASSLRREGNDQFF